The sequence of this T cell receptor beta chain was determined in a study of metastatic and nonmetastatic thyroid tumors. The CDR3 has 16 amino acids. CDR1 is LGHNA and CDR2 is YSLEER in the germline V gene. After removal of 2 bases from V and 5 bases from J, the junction contained 8 bases not matched to a gene. Among the patients, none had received any treatment before thyroid surgery. TCRdb re-clonotyped the PCR reads through MiXCR. The repertoire holds around 42,000 clones, with around 10% as singletons. The TCR originated in a female donor with papillary thyroid cancer or a benign thyroid nodule (not recorded which). Some clones in this sample may be carry-over from other donors' samples. The chain has TRBV4-3 and TRBJ2-3; 9 bases are a match to TRBD2. The source material was blood. CDR3 region: CASSQKVAGVLDTQYF. In nucleotides, the CDR3 is TGCGCCAGCAGCCAAAAGGTAGCGGGAGTTCTAGATACGCAGTATTTT.